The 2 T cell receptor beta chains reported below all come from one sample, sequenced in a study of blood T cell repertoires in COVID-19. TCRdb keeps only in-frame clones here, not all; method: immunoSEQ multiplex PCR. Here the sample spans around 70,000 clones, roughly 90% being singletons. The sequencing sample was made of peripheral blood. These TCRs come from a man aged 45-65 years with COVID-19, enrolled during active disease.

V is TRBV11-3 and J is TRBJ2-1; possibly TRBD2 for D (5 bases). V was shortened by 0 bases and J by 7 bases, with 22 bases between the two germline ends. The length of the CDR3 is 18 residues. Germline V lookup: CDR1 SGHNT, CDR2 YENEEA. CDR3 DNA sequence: TGTGCCAGCAGCTTAGAAGTAGGAGTCGCGGGTGCCGGGAATGAGCAGTTCTTC. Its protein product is CASSLEVGVAGAGNEQFF.

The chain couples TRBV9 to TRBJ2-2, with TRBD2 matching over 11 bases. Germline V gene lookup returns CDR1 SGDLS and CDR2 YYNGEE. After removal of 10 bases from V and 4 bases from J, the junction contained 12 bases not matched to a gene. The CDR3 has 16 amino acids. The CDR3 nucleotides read TGTGCCTCTGGGCGAGGGCTAGCGGGAGGCACCGGGGAGCTGTTTTTT. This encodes CASGRGLAGGTGELFF.